This paragraph reports one TCR beta chain. Its matching antigen is unknown. This entry is derived from a study of identical twins. Study-wide results and caveats: Beta out-of-frame twin sharing showed a weaker excess. Conclusions relied on cross-sectional statistical analysis, not following the same donors.

From germline, CDR1 is SQVTM and CDR2 ANQGSEA. With 7 bases clipped from V and 7 bases from J, the junction kept 6 bases outside the gene matches. The CDR3 runs 12 residues. TCRdb re-derived calls from the 5' RACE reads in MiXCR, one entry per CDR3 protein. The table shows hundreds of thousands of distinct CDR3 sequences, with 15% to 20% occurring only once. The same data also contributed to another study, on T cells expressing NK-cell markers. Per that paper: Researchers got TCR beta repertoires out of sorted CD3+CD56+NKG2C+, CD3+CD56+NKG2C- and CD3+CD56-NKG2C+ T cells. With respect to HCMV, most of the eight sequenced donors were seropositive, and one was seronegative.

What was sequenced was PBMCs. The clonotype comes from a young woman in good health. The gene calls are TRBV29-1 and TRBJ2-2, with 7 nucleotides matching TRBD2. DNA of the CDR3: TGCAGCGGTGAGCGGGGCGGCGGGGAGCTGTTTTTT. It translates to CSGERGGGELFF.